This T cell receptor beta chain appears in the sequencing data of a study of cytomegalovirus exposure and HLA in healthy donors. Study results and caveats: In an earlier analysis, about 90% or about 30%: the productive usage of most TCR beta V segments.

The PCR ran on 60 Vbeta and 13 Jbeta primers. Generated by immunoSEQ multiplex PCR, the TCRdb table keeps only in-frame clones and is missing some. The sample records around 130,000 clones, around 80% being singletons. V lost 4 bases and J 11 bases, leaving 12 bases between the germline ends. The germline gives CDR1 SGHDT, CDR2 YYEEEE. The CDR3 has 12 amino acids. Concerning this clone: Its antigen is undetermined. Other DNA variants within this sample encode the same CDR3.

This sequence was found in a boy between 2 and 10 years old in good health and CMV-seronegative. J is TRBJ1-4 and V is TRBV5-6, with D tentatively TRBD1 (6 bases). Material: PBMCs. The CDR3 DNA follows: TGTGCCAGCAGCCGGCAGGGGCATAAACTGTTTTTT. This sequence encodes CASSRQGHKLFF.